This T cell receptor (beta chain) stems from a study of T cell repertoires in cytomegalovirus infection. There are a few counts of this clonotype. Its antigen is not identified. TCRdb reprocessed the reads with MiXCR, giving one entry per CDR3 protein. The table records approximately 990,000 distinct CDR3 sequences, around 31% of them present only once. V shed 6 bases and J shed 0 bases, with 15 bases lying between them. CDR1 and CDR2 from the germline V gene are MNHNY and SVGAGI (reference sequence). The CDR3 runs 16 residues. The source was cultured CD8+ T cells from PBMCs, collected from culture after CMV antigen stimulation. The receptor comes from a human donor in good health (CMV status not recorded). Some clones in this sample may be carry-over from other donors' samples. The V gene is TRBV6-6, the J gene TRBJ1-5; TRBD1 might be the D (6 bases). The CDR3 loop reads CASSPWTDNSNQPQHF. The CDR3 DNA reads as TGTGCCAGCAGCCCTTGGACAGATAATAGCAATCAGCCCCAGCATTTT.